A selection of T cell receptor beta chains follows, all from one sample in a study of T cells in narcolepsy. Sequencing was performed with immunoSEQ multiplex PCR; in TCRdb, only in-frame clones are kept and a portion is missing. This sample has about 32,000 clones, with less than 90% found just once. The sequencing sample was made of memory (CD45RA-) CD4+ T cells from blood. These receptors came from a human donor in good health. Each CDR3 is given with its conserved first and last residue. Fields, in order: CDR3 protein, CDR3 DNA, D gene, V gene, J gene, clone size. A D gene is named only where the DNA matches it firmly. A row's size may be missing; if present it is once, few, many or a size class.

CASSKLAGGPSNTGELFF	TGTGCCAGCAGCAAACTAGCGGGGGGGCCGTCGAACACCGGGGAGCTGTTTTTT	TRBD2	TRBV5-4	TRBJ2-2	.
CASSPRTGRSPLHF	TGTGCCAGCAGCCCCCGGACAGGGAGGTCACCCCTCCACTTT	TRBD1	TRBV5-6	TRBJ1-6	.
CASSLIGPGFDGYTF	TGTGCCAGCAGCTTAATAGGGCCAGGGTTTGATGGCTACACCTTC	.	TRBV5-5	TRBJ1-2	.
CASSRTRDNEQFF	TGTGCCAGCAGTCGGACCCGGGACAATGAGCAGTTCTTC	.	TRBV7-6	TRBJ2-1	.
CASSQGPGGTQYF	TGCGCCAGCAGCCAAGGGCCCGGGGGTACGCAGTATTTT	.	TRBV4-3	TRBJ2-3	few
CASSYIDRGGYTF	TGTGCCAGTAGCTATATTGACAGGGGCGGCTACACCTTC	TRBD1	TRBV19	TRBJ1-2	.
CASSLGLAVSYNEQFF	TGTGCCAGCAGCTTAGGGTTAGCGGTCTCCTACAATGAGCAGTTCTTC	.	TRBV11-2	TRBJ2-1	.
CASSYSGGSGAEAFF	TGTGCCAGCAGTTACTCAGGGGGTTCAGGCGCTGAAGCTTTCTTT	.	TRBV6-5	TRBJ1-1	.
CASSTGTLKQYF	TGTGCCAGTAGTACCGGGACCCTCAAGCAGTACTTC	.	TRBV19	TRBJ2-7	few
CASTRQGCEKLFF	TGCGCCAGCACCCGACAGGGATGTGAAAAACTGTTTTTT	TRBD1	TRBV23-1	TRBJ1-4	few
CSVQEYGGNTIYF	TGCAGCGTTCAGGAATATGGAGGAAACACCATATATTTT	.	TRBV29-1	TRBJ1-3	.
CASSFQQRDIQYF	TGTGCCAGCAGCTTCCAACAAAGGGACATTCAGTACTTC	.	TRBV13	TRBJ2-4	once
CASTSAGRRLAGGANTGELFF	TGTGCCAGCACCTCCGCGGGGCGGAGACTAGCGGGGGGAGCGAACACCGGGGAGCTGTTTTTT	TRBD2	TRBV13	TRBJ2-2	once
CASGTGKKKETQYF	TGTGCCAGCGGGACAGGGAAGAAAAAAGAGACCCAGTACTTC	TRBD1	TRBV6-6	TRBJ2-5	.
CASSLRGDTGELFF	TGTGCCAGCAGCTTAAGAGGAGACACCGGGGAGCTGTTTTTT	.	TRBV11-3	TRBJ2-2	.
CATSRDYRGHEKLFF	TGTGCCACCAGCAGAGATTACAGGGGGCATGAAAAACTGTTTTTT	TRBD1	TRBV15	TRBJ1-4	.
CASGLVLMGSYSGYTF	TGTGCTAGTGGTTTGGTCCTTATGGGTTCATATAGTGGCTACACCTTC	.	TRBV12-5	TRBJ1-2	few
CSVGVGQAYGYTF	TGCAGCGTTGGGGTTGGTCAGGCCTATGGCTACACCTTC	.	TRBV29-1	TRBJ1-2	.
CASSQVRTSSYNEQFF	TGTGCCAGCAGCCAAGTCCGGACGAGCTCCTACAATGAGCAGTTCTTC	.	TRBV14	TRBJ2-1	.
CASRSGTGRVYEQYF	TGTGCCAGCAGATCCGGGACAGGGAGGGTCTACGAGCAGTACTTC	TRBD1	TRBV6-1	TRBJ2-7	.
CASSLVERRVGNEQFF	TGTGCCAGCAGCTTAGTTGAGCGCCGAGTAGGAAATGAGCAGTTCTTC	.	TRBV7-7	TRBJ2-1	.
CASSLLGATGNTIYF	TGTGCCAGCAGCCTCCTAGGGGCTACCGGAAACACCATATATTTT	.	TRBV7-9	TRBJ1-3	few
CAISEQDRGNNSPLHF	TGTGCCATCAGTGAGCAGGACAGGGGGAATAATTCACCCCTCCACTTT	TRBD1	TRBV10-3	TRBJ1-6	.
CASRTGTANTGELFF	TGTGCCAGCAGAACCGGGACAGCGAACACCGGGGAGCTGTTTTTT	TRBD1	TRBV7-2	TRBJ2-2	.
CASSLDRANTEAFF	TGCGCCAGCAGCTTGGACAGGGCGAACACTGAAGCTTTCTTT	.	TRBV5-1	TRBJ1-1	.
CASSSQGTPYGYTF	TGTGCCAGCAGCTCACAGGGGACCCCCTATGGCTACACCTTC	TRBD1	TRBV7-2	TRBJ1-2	.
CASSIAQGVQPQHF	TGTGCCAGTAGTATAGCGCAGGGCGTTCAGCCCCAGCATTTT	.	TRBV19	TRBJ1-5	.
CASSGTGNEQYF	TGTGCCAGCTCGGGGACAGGGAACGAGCAGTACTTC	TRBD1	TRBV18	TRBJ2-7	.
CASSLAGATDTQYF	TGTGCCAGCAGCTTAGCAGGGGCCACAGATACGCAGTATTTT	.	TRBV7-9	TRBJ2-3	.
CAWRSNNSPLHF	TGTGCCTGGAGGAGCAACAATTCACCCCTCCACTTT	.	TRBV30	TRBJ1-6	.
CASSRWGTGANVLTF	TGTGCCAGCAGCCGTTGGGGGACGGGGGCCAACGTCCTGACTTTC	.	TRBV28	TRBJ2-6	.